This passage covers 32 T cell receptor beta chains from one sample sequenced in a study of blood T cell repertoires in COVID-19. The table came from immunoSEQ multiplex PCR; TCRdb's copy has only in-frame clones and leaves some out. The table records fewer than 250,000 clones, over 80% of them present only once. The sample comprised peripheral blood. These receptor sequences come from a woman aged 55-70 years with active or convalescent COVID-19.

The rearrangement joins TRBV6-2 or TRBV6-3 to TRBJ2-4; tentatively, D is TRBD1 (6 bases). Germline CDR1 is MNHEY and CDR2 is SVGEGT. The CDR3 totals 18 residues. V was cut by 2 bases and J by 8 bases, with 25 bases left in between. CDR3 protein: CASSYPTGHSQGRDIQYF. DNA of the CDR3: TGTGCCAGCAGTTACCCGACGGGACACTCCCAAGGTCGGGACATTCAGTACTTC.

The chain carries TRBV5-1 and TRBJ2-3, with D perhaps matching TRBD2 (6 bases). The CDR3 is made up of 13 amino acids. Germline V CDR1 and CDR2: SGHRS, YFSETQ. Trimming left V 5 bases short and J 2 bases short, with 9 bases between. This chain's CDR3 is CASRGRDTDTQYF. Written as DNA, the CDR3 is TGCGCCAGCAGGGGGCGGGACACAGATACGCAGTATTTT.

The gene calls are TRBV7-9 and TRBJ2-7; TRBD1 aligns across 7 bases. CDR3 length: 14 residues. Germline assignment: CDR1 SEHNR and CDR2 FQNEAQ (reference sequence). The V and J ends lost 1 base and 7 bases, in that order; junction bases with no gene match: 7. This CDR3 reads CASSLDVGGGEQYF. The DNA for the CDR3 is TGTGCCAGCAGCTTAGATGTAGGGGGCGGTGAGCAGTACTTC. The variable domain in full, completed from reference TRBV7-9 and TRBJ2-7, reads DTGVSQNPRHKITKRGQNVTFRCDPISEHNRLYWYRQTLGQGPEFLTYFQNEAQLEKSRLLSDRFSAERPKGSFSTLEIQRTEQGDSAMYLCASSLDVGGGEQYFGPGTRLTVT.

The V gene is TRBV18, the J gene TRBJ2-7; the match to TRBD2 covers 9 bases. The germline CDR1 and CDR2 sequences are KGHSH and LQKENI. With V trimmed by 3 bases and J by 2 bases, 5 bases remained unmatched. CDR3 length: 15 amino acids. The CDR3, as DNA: TGTGCCAGCTCACCTAGCGGGAGAGGGGCCTACGAGCAGTACTTC. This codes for CASSPSGRGAYEQYF.

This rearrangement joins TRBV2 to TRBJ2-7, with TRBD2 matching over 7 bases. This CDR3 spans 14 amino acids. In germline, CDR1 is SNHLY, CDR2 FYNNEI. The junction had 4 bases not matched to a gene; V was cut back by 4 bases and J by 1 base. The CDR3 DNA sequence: TGTGCCAGCAGTGTCGGGAGGTTATCCTACGAGCAGTACTTC. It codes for CASSVGRLSYEQYF.

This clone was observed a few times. CDR3 DNA sequence: TGCGCCAGCAGATCGACAGGCCTTCAGCCCCAGCATTTT. This translates into CASRSTGLQPQHF. The V call is TRBV10-2, the J call TRBJ1-5; TRBD1 is a possible D gene (6 bases). Germline CDR1 and CDR2: WSHSY and SAAADI. The CDR3 consists of 13 residues. V was pared by 6 bases and J by 6 bases, with 12 bases between.

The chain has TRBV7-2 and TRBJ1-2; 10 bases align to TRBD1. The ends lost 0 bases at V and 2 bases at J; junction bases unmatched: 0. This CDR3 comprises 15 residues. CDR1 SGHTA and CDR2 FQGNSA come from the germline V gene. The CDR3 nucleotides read TGTGCCAGCAGCTTAGCGGGACAGGGGAACTATGGCTACACCTTC. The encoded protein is CASSLAGQGNYGYTF.

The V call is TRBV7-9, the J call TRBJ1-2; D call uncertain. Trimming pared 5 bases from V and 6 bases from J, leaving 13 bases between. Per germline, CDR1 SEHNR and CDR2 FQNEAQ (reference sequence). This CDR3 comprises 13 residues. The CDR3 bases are TGTGCCAGCAGCCCGGGAGGGTTCGATGGCTACACCTTC. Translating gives CASSPGGFDGYTF.

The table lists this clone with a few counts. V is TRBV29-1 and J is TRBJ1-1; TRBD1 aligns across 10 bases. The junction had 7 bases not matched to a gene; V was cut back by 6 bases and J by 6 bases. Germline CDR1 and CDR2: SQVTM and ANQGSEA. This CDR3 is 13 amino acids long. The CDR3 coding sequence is TGCAGCGTGGCCGGGACAGGGGCCCCTGAAGCTTTCTTT. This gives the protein CSVAGTGAPEAFF. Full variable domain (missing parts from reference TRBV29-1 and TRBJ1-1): SAVISQKPSRDICQRGTSLTIQCQVDSQVTMMFWYRQQPGQSLTLIATANQGSEATYESGFVIDKFPISRPNLTFSTLTVSNMSPEDSSIYLCSVAGTGAPEAFFGQGTRLTVV.

The CDR3, as DNA: TGTGCCAGCAGCTTAGAACCCAATTCGGACGAGCAGTACTTC. Its protein product is CASSLEPNSDEQYF. V and J are TRBV7-8 and TRBJ2-7, with D hard to call. Germline CDR1 is SGHVS and CDR2 is FQNEAQ. Between the trimmed V and J ends, which lost 1 base and 5 bases, there was a span of 12 bases. The CDR3 runs 14 residues.

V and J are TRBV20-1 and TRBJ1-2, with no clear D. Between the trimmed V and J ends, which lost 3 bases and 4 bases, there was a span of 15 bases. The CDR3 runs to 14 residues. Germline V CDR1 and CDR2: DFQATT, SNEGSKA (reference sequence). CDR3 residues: CSASSVREAYGYTF. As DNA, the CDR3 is TGCAGTGCTAGTAGTGTCCGGGAAGCCTATGGCTACACCTTC.

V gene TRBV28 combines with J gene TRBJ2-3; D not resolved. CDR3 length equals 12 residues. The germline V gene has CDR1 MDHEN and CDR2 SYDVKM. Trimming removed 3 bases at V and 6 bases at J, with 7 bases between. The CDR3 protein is CASSFRRDTQYF. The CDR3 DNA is TGTGCCAGCAGTTTTAGGCGGGATACGCAGTATTTT.

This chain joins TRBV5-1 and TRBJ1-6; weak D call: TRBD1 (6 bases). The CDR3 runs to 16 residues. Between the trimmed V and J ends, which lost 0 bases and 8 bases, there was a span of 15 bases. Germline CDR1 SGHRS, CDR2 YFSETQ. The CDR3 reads CASSLEQGFSYSPLHF. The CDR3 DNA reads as TGCGCCAGCAGCTTGGAACAGGGTTTTTCGTATTCACCCCTCCACTTT.

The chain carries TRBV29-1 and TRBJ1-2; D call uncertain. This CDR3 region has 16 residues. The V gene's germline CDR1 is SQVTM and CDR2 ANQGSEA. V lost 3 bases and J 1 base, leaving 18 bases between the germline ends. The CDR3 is CSVEGRSPTLNYGYTF. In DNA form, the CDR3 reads TGCAGCGTTGAGGGGAGGTCCCCCACCCTTAACTATGGCTACACCTTC.

CDR3 DNA sequence: TGCGCCAGCAGCCCAGGCGGGGGCCGGAACACCGGGGAGCTGTTTTTT. It is translated as CASSPGGGRNTGELFF. J is TRBJ2-2 and V is TRBV5-1; a weak D match, TRBD2 (7 bases). The length of the CDR3 is 16 residues. With 4 bases removed from V and 1 base from J, the gap between germline ends came to 14 bases. The germline V gene encodes CDR1 SGHRS and CDR2 YFSETQ.

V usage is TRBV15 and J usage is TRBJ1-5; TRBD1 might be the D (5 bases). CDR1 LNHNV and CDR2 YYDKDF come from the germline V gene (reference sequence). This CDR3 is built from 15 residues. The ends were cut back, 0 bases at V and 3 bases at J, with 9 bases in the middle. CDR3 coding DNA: TGTGCCACCAGCAGAGATTTAGGGGACAATCAGCCCCAGCATTTT. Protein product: CATSRDLGDNQPQHF.

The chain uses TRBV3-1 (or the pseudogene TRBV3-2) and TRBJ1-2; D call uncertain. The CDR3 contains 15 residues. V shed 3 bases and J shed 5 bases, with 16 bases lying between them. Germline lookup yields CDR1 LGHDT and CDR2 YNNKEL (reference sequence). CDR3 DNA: TGTGCCAGCAGCCACCCCCTTTGGCAGATTTATGGCTACACCTTC. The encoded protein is CASSHPLWQIYGYTF.

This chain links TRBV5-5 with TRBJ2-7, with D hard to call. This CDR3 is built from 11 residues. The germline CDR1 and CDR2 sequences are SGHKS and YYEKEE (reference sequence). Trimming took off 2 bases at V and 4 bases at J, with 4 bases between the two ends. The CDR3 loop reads CASSLHYEQYF. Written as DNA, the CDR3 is TGTGCCAGCAGCTTACATTACGAGCAGTACTTC.

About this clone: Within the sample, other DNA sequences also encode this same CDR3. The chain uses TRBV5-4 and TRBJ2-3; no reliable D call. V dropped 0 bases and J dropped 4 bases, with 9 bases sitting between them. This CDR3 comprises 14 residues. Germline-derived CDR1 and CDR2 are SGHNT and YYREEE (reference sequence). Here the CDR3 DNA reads TGTGCCAGCAGCTTGGCCGGAGTCGCAGATACGCAGTATTTT. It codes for CASSLAGVADTQYF.

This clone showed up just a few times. CDR3 loop: CASSGTEALGELFF. DNA of the CDR3: TGTGCCAGCAGTGGGACAGAGGCATTAGGGGAACTGTTTTTT. The chain uses TRBV2 and TRBJ1-4, with D possibly being TRBD1 (6 bases). Trimming left V 4 bases short and J 12 bases short, with 18 bases between. Germline CDR1 and CDR2: SNHLY and FYNNEI. This CDR3 contains 14 residues.

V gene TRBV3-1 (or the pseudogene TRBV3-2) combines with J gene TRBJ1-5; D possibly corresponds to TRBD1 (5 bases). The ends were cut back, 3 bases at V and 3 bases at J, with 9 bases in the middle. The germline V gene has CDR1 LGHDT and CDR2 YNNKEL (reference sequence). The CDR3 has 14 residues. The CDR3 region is CASSQLGVNQPQHF. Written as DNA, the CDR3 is TGTGCCAGCAGCCAGCTAGGGGTCAATCAGCCCCAGCATTTT.

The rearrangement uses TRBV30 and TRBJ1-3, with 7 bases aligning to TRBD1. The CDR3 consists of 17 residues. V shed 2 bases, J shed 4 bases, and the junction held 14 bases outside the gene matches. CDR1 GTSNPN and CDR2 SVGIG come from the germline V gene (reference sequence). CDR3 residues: CAWSPFVQQGPGNTIYF. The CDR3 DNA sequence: TGTGCCTGGAGTCCGTTCGTTCAACAGGGGCCCGGAAACACCATATATTTT.

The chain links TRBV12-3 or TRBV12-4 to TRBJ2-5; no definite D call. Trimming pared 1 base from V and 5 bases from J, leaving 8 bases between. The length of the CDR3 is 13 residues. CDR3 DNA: TGTGCCAGCAGTTTAGTAGCTAGGGAGACCCAGTACTTC. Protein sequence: CASSLVARETQYF.

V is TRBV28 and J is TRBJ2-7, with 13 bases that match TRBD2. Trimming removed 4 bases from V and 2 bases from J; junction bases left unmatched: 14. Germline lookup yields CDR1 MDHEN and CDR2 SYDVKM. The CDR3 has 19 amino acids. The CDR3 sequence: CASSSTGTSGAITTYEQYV. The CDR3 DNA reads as TGTGCCAGCAGTTCTACCGGGACTAGCGGGGCAATAACGACCTACGAGCAGTACGTC.

In DNA, the CDR3 is TGTGCCACCAGCAGAGATCGGAATTCGGGTAACACCATATATTTT. Protein: CATSRDRNSGNTIYF. The V and J genes are TRBV15 and TRBJ1-3, with D uncertain. Germline-derived CDR1 and CDR2 are LNHNV and YYDKDF (reference sequence). V was clipped by 0 bases and J by 7 bases, with 13 bases between them. The CDR3 length is 15 residues.

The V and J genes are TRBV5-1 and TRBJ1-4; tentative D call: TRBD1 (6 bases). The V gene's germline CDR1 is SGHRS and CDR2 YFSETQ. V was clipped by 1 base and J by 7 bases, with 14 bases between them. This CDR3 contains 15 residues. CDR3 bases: TGCGCCAGCAGCTTGCAAATGGGGGCTGGTGAAAAACTGTTTTTT. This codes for CASSLQMGAGEKLFF.

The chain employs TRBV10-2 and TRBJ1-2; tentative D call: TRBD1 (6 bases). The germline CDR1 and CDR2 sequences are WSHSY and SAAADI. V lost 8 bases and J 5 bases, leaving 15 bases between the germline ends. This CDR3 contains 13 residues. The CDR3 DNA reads TGCGCCAGCCAATCACAGGGACCTTATGGCTACACCTTC. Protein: CASQSQGPYGYTF.

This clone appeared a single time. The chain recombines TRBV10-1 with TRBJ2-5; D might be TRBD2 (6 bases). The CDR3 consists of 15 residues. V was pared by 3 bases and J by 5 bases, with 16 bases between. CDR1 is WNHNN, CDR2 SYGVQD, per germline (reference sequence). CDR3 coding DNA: TGCGCCAGCAGTGAAGGAGGGAGTACGGTCGAGACCCAGTACTTC. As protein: CASSEGGSTVETQYF.

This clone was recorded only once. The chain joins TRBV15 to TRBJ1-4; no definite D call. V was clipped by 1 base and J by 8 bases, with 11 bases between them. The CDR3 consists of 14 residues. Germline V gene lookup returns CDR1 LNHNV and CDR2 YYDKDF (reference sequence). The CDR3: CATSRAGREEKLFF. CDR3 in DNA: TGTGCCACCAGCAGAGCTGGGCGCGAGGAAAAACTGTTTTTT.

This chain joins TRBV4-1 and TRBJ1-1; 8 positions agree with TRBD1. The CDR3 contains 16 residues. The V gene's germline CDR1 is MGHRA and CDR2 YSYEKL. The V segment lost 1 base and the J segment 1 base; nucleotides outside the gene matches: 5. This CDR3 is CASSQVPRGRNTEAFF. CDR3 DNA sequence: TGCGCCAGCAGCCAAGTTCCCAGGGGGCGGAACACTGAAGCTTTCTTT.

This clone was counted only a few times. The CDR3 spells CAISDPAGGRVTEAFF. DNA for the CDR3: TGTGCCATCAGTGATCCCGCAGGGGGCAGGGTGACTGAAGCTTTCTTT. The chain couples TRBV10-3 to TRBJ1-1; 8 bases fit TRBD1. After removal of 3 bases from V and 5 bases from J, the junction contained 11 bases not matched to a gene. This CDR3 spans 16 amino acids. Per the germline V gene, CDR1 is ENHRY and CDR2 is SYGVKD.

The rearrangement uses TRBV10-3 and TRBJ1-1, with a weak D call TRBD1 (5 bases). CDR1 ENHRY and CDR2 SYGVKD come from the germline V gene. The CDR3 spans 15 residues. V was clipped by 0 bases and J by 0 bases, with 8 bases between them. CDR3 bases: TGTGCCATCAGTGAGTCGGGGCGGTTGAACACTGAAGCTTTCTTT. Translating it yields CAISESGRLNTEAFF.